This entry lists 13 T cell receptor beta chains sequenced from one sample in a study of CD8 T cells in ankylosing spondylitis (dated by TCRdb to 2015 to 2018). The paper's findings and limits, for the study overall: Blood from ankylosing spondylitis patients appeared to be characterized by a TCR beta motif composed of under 10 highly homologous amino acid variants.

Their target antigens are unknown. The library was prepared using 5' RACE. Sequencing used an Illumina HiSeq 2500. In TCRdb, the public reads were trimmed at Q25 with fastp and aligned with MiXCR, with productive beta chains retained. Here each entry gathers all rows of one CDR3 protein and keeps the most common genes and DNA. The sample data list 200,000 to 250,000 distinct CDR3 sequences, and 15% to 20% of these were observed just once. Together, the top ten hold approximately 46% of the sample. Sequences were obtained from blood, either unsorted or a sorted T cell fraction (not recorded which). The receptors shown here come from a male donor with ankylosing spondylitis.

This clonotype has a count of ten or more. The rearrangement uses TRBV12-3 or TRBV12-4 and TRBJ2-1; D might be TRBD1 or TRBD2, each matching 5 bases. The CDR3 runs to 16 residues. Trimming took off 5 bases at V and 5 bases at J, with 19 bases between the two ends. The CDR3 spells CASSPPGLFSHNEQFF. The DNA for the CDR3 is TGTGCCAGCAGTCCGCCGGGGCTGTTCAGTCACAATGAGCAGTTCTTC.

This clonotype was observed many times. The chain combines TRBV7-2 with TRBJ1-4; D unclear. This CDR3 is built from 15 residues. V lost 4 bases to trimming and J lost 6 bases, with 15 bases between them. Germline CDR1 reads SGHTA; CDR2 reads FQGNSA. The CDR3 is CASSSLLGFDEKLFF. The CDR3, as DNA: TGTGCCAGCAGCTCCCTCTTGGGGTTCGATGAAAAACTGTTTTTT.

The genes are TRBV11-1 and TRBJ2-1; TRBD1 is a possible D gene (6 bases). The V end was cut by 4 bases, the J end by 0 bases, with 22 bases between. Germline V gene lookup returns CDR1 SGHAT and CDR2 FQDESV (reference sequence). The CDR3 loop spans 19 amino acids. CDR3 sequence (DNA): TGTGCCAGCAGCTGGACAGTAAGGTCCCCCCTAAGCTCCTACAATGAGCAGTTCTTC. Protein: CASSWTVRSPLSSYNEQFF.

The sample holds one count of this clonotype. The chain employs TRBV6-5 and TRBJ1-1, with a possible D match to TRBD1 (5 bases). V was pared by 0 bases and J by 1 base, with 12 bases between. The CDR3 covers 16 residues. The germline gives CDR1 MNHEY, CDR2 SVGAGI. Written as DNA, the CDR3 is TGTGCCAGCAGTTACTCCCGGGAGGGGACGAACACTGAAGCTTTCTTT. Its translation: CASSYSREGTNTEAFF.

This clonotype was counted between two and nine times. This rearrangement joins TRBV25-1 to TRBJ2-7; 9 nucleotides agree with TRBD2. Unmatched junction bases numbered 4, after V lost 10 bases and J lost 3 bases. The germline V gene encodes CDR1 MGHDK and CDR2 SYGVNS. The CDR3 is made up of 12 amino acids. The CDR3 reads CATVAGVYEQYF. CDR3 nucleotide sequence: TGTGCCACTGTAGCGGGAGTCTACGAGCAGTACTTC.

This clonotype was recorded a few times. This rearrangement joins TRBV6-1 to TRBJ2-7, with D perhaps being TRBD1 or TRBD2 (5 bases each). V dropped 8 bases and J dropped 2 bases, with 13 bases sitting between them. The germline V gene has CDR1 MNHNS and CDR2 SASEGT. The CDR3 covers 13 residues. DNA for the CDR3: TGTGCCAGCCGAGGGGACCTAACCTACGAGCAGTACTTC. It yields the protein CASRGDLTYEQYF.

The chain employs TRBV19 and TRBJ2-2, with D perhaps matching TRBD1 (5 bases). Deletions cut 2 bases from V and 2 bases from J, with 9 bases between. Germline assignment: CDR1 LNHDA and CDR2 SQIVND (reference sequence). This CDR3 has 15 residues. CDR3 residues: CASSIWTSNTGELFF. The CDR3 DNA sequence: TGTGCCAGTAGTATATGGACAAGTAACACCGGGGAGCTGTTTTTT.

This clonotype was counted between two and nine times. The chain uses TRBV9 and TRBJ2-1, with D unclear. CDR3 length: 15 amino acids. Germline-derived CDR1 and CDR2 are SGDLS and YYNGEE. Trimming took 0 bases from V and 4 from J, leaving 11 bases between them. The CDR3 region has the DNA TGTGCCAGCAGCGTAGAGGACGACATATACAATGAGCAGTTCTTC. Residues: CASSVEDDIYNEQFF.

This clonotype was seen at least ten times. The CDR3 is CAISVLAGDEQFF. Written as DNA, the CDR3 is TGTGCCATCAGTGTATTAGCGGGAGATGAGCAGTTCTTC. The chain combines TRBV10-3 with TRBJ2-1, with TRBD2 matching 9 bases. The germline V gene has CDR1 ENHRY and CDR2 SYGVKD. The CDR3 has 13 amino acids. Trimming cost V 4 bases and J 8 bases; bases outside gene matches: 3.

V usage is TRBV28 and J usage is TRBJ2-1; D not resolved. Germline CDR1 is MDHEN and CDR2 is SYDVKM. V was pared by 6 bases and J by 4 bases, with 10 bases between. The CDR3 extends over 13 amino acids. The CDR3 DNA is TGTGCCAGCAGCCCCGATACTTACAATGAGCAGTTCTTC. It is translated as CASSPDTYNEQFF.

The chain is built from TRBV29-1 and TRBJ1-2; D perhaps matches TRBD1 (6 bases). From germline, CDR1 is SQVTM and CDR2 ANQGSEA. The CDR3 extends over 14 amino acids. V was shortened by 4 bases and J by 4 bases, with 16 bases between the two germline ends. CDR3 sequence reads: CSVVPGGGGYGYTF. CDR3 DNA: TGCAGCGTTGTCCCGGGCGGAGGGGGCTATGGCTACACCTTC. Drawing the rest from reference TRBV29-1 and TRBJ1-2, the complete variable domain is SAVISQKPSRDICQRGTSLTIQCQVDSQVTMMFWYRQQPGQSLTLIATANQGSEATYESGFVIDKFPISRPNLTFSTLTVSNMSPEDSSIYLCSVVPGGGGYGYTFGSGTRLTVV.

This clonotype was picked up a small number of times. V gene TRBV6-1 combines with J gene TRBJ1-1, with D possibly matching TRBD1 (5 bases). Trimming pared 7 bases from V and 0 bases from J, leaving 21 bases between. The CDR3 covers 17 residues. Germline CDR1 MNHNS, CDR2 SASEGT. In DNA form, the CDR3 reads TGTGCCAGCACACATACGGGGGGGGTAGGCCTGAACACTGAAGCTTTCTTT. This translates into CASTHTGGVGLNTEAFF.

Only a few counts were recorded for this clonotype. This rearrangement joins TRBV5-5 to TRBJ2-3; 9 positions match TRBD2. V was clipped by 0 bases and J by 3 bases; unmatched bases: 5. CDR3 length: 16 amino acids. Germline-derived CDR1 and CDR2 are SGHKS and YYEKEE (reference sequence). The CDR3 DNA is TGTGCCAGCAGCTTGGCCGGGACTAGCAGTACAGATACGCAGTATTTT. This sequence encodes CASSLAGTSSTDTQYF.